Following are 26 T cell receptor beta chains from one sample sequenced in a study of blood T cell repertoires in COVID-19. The protocol was immunoSEQ multiplex PCR, while the TCRdb copy is restricted to in-frame clones and leaves out a portion. Of approximately 220,000 clones listed, about 85% are singletons. Sequencing was carried out using peripheral blood. These receptors were collected from a middle-aged man with acute or convalescent COVID-19.

This chain connects TRBV10-3 to TRBJ2-5; no definite D call. The CDR3 sequence is 12 residues long. The germline V and J ends were trimmed by 4 bases and 2 bases, with 5 bases remaining between them. The germline V gene encodes CDR1 ENHRY and CDR2 SYGVKD. In DNA, the CDR3 is TGTGCCATCAGTGCTCCTCAAGAGACCCAGTACTTC. It translates to CAISAPQETQYF.

The chain recombines TRBV28 with TRBJ2-2; 12 nucleotides match TRBD2. Trimming removed 5 bases from V and 0 bases from J; junction bases left unmatched: 4. The germline V gene encodes CDR1 MDHEN and CDR2 SYDVKM. This CDR3 has 17 amino acids. The DNA of the CDR3 is TGTGCCAGCAGTCCTGGACTAGCGGGACCGAACACCGGGGAGCTGTTTTTT. Its translation: CASSPGLAGPNTGELFF. The whole variable domain, filled in from reference TRBV28 and TRBJ2-2, reads DVKVTQSSRYLVKRTGEKVFLECVQDMDHENMFWYRQDPGLGLRLIYFSYDVKMKEKGDIPEGYSVSREKKERFSLILESASTNQTSMYLCASSPGLAGPNTGELFFGEGSRLTVL.

The V call is TRBV19, the J call TRBJ1-5; D is possibly TRBD1 (5 bases). Trimming removed 5 bases from V and 5 bases from J, with 10 bases in between. This CDR3 has 13 residues. CDR1 is LNHDA, CDR2 SQIVND, per germline (reference sequence). The CDR3 spells CASSGSGDQPQHF. As DNA, the CDR3 is TGTGCCAGTAGTGGGTCGGGGGATCAGCCCCAGCATTTT. The full variable domain, in which reference TRBV19 and TRBJ1-5 provide the parts outside the CDR3, is DGGITQSPKYLFRKEGQNVTLSCEQNLNHDAMYWYRQDPGQGLRLIYYSQIVNDFQKGDIAEGYSVSREKKESFPLTVTSAQKNPTAFYLCASSGSGDQPQHFGDGTRLSIL.

The chain combines TRBV30 with TRBJ2-5; 8 bases fit TRBD1. CDR1 is GTSNPN, CDR2 SVGIG, per germline (reference sequence). This CDR3 has 15 amino acids. The J segment lost 5 bases and the V segment lost 5 bases, leaving 13 bases of the junction unmatched. Here the CDR3 DNA reads TGTGCCTGGGGGCGGACAGGGCGATTCCGGGAGACCCAGTACTTC. Amino acid sequence: CAWGRTGRFRETQYF.

V is TRBV6-5 and J is TRBJ2-2; 9 bases are shared with TRBD2. V dropped 2 bases and J dropped 5; count of bases not matched to a gene: 6. This CDR3 is 16 amino acids long. Per germline, CDR1 MNHEY and CDR2 SVGAGI. The CDR3 loop reads CASSYGSGGWTGELFF. In DNA form, the CDR3 reads TGTGCCAGCAGTTACGGGAGCGGGGGGTGGACCGGGGAGCTGTTTTTT.

The J gene is TRBJ2-6, the V gene TRBV23-1; 7 nucleotides match TRBD1. TRBV23-1 is assigned to the ORF class and has an uncertain function. V lost 7 bases and J lost 3; bases outside the gene matches: 18. This CDR3 has 19 amino acids. This CDR3 is CASTLPGQCSDGGANVLTF. In nucleotides, the CDR3 is TGCGCCAGCACCCTACCGGGACAGTGTTCTGATGGTGGGGCCAACGTCCTGACTTTC.

The chain couples TRBV20-1 to TRBJ1-1, with D possibly matching TRBD1 (6 bases). This CDR3 contains 14 residues. The ends were cut back, 3 bases at V and 1 base at J, with 12 bases in the middle. Germline V CDR1 and CDR2: DFQATT, SNEGSKA (reference sequence). CDR3 nucleotide sequence: TGCAGTGCTAGTATACTACAGGGGAACACTGAAGCTTTCTTT. This gives the protein CSASILQGNTEAFF.

This chain links TRBV27 with TRBJ2-1; TRBD2 might be the D (6 bases). The CDR3 covers 15 residues. The V end was cut by 5 bases, the J end by 0 bases, with 11 bases between. The germline gives CDR1 MNHEY, CDR2 SMNVEV (reference sequence). In DNA form, the CDR3 reads TGTGCCAGCAGTCTTAGCGGAGGCTCCTACAATGAGCAGTTCTTC. This sequence encodes CASSLSGGSYNEQFF.

The rearrangement uses TRBV25-1 and TRBJ1-2, with 10 nucleotides matching TRBD1. The CDR3 sequence is 15 residues long. Per the germline V gene, CDR1 is MGHDK and CDR2 is SYGVNS. J gave up 4 bases and V 5 bases, and 7 bases lay outside the gene matches. The DNA for the CDR3 is TGTGCCAGCAGTACGGAGACAGGGGGCGGCTATGGCTACACCTTC. Translating gives CASSTETGGGYGYTF.

The V gene is TRBV30, the J gene TRBJ2-3; perhaps TRBD1 as D (6 bases). The V gene lost 2 bases and the J gene lost 5 bases, with 8 bases spanning the gap. Germline-derived CDR1 and CDR2 are GTSNPN and SVGIG (reference sequence). The CDR3 runs 12 residues. This chain's CDR3 is CAWSRGRDTQYF. The CDR3 region has the DNA TGTGCCTGGAGTAGGGGGAGAGATACGCAGTATTTT.

The rearrangement joins TRBV19 to TRBJ1-4; D is perhaps TRBD1 (6 bases). Germline-derived CDR1 and CDR2 are LNHDA and SQIVND (reference sequence). CDR3 size: 14 residues. V dropped 6 bases and J dropped 7 bases, with 15 bases sitting between them. CDR3 nucleotide sequence: TGTGCCAGTAGAGATACAGGGATGGGTGAAAAACTGTTTTTT. Translated, it gives CASRDTGMGEKLFF.

The chain employs TRBV5-4 and TRBJ2-7; 8 bases align to TRBD2. The CDR3 spans 14 residues. Germline V gene data show CDR1 as SGHNT and CDR2 as YYREEE (reference sequence). Trimming removed 4 bases from V and 7 bases from J; junction bases left unmatched: 10. The DNA of the CDR3 is TGTGCCAGCAGCACCTCCGGGGGGGGAAGGGAGCAGTACTTC. This codes for CASSTSGGGREQYF.

The rearrangement joins TRBV9 to TRBJ1-1, with 7 nucleotides matching TRBD1. The germline CDR1 and CDR2 sequences are SGDLS and YYNGEE. Germline trimming cut 3 bases from V and 4 bases from J; bases unmatched to any gene: 9. There are 15 residues in the CDR3. The CDR3 here is CASSARQGEGTEAFF. The DNA of the CDR3 is TGTGCCAGCAGCGCCCGACAGGGTGAGGGCACTGAAGCTTTCTTT.

This chain links TRBV3-1 (or the pseudogene TRBV3-2) with TRBJ2-1, with 11 bases matching TRBD2. The CDR3 spans 17 residues. Losses at the gene ends were 1 base for V and 7 bases for J; bases not matched to a gene: 9. The germline gives CDR1 LGHDT, CDR2 YNNKEL (reference sequence). CDR3 DNA: TGTGCCAGCAGCCAAGGACTAGCGGGACACAAAGGTAATGAGCAGTTCTTC. Translating gives CASSQGLAGHKGNEQFF.

This clone was counted a single time. This sequence joins TRBV9 and TRBJ1-2; unclear D gene. The CDR3 is 12 residues long. Germline loops: CDR1 SGDLS, CDR2 YYNGEE. V was shortened by 7 bases and J by 3 bases, with 10 bases between the two germline ends. The DNA for the CDR3 is TGTGCCAGCGCGAGTACGCACTATGGCTACACCTTC. Protein sequence: CASASTHYGYTF.

In its sample, this clone was seen many times. The chain joins TRBV11-2 to TRBJ1-2; D may be TRBD1 (5 bases). V was trimmed by 5 bases and J by 4 bases, leaving 11 bases between them. The CDR3 extends over 13 amino acids. CDR1 and CDR2 from the germline V gene are SGHAT and FQNNGV. The CDR3 nucleotides read TGTGCCAGCAGCCGTATAGGGGCCTATGGCTACACCTTC. Amino acid sequence: CASSRIGAYGYTF.

V usage is TRBV7-2 and J usage is TRBJ1-1, with D perhaps matching TRBD1 (5 bases). The CDR3 spans 13 residues. Germline CDR1 is SGHTA and CDR2 is FQGNSA. Trimming removed 6 bases from V and 1 base from J, with 9 bases in between. CDR3 protein: CASSRQTNTEAFF. DNA for the CDR3: TGTGCCAGCAGTCGACAGACGAACACTGAAGCTTTCTTT.

J is TRBJ1-6 and V is TRBV5-1, with no clear D. The CDR3 sequence is 16 residues long. Germline V gene lookup returns CDR1 SGHRS and CDR2 YFSETQ. The V end was cut by 0 bases, the J end by 7 bases, with 14 bases between. CDR3 bases: TGCGCCAGCAGCTTGGGACTTCTACCGGAGAATTCACCCCTCCACTTT. Its translation: CASSLGLLPENSPLHF.

The rearrangement joins TRBV28 to TRBJ2-7; TRBD2 matches 7 bases. Unmatched junction bases numbered 10, after V lost 8 bases and J lost 6 bases. In germline, CDR1 is MDHEN, CDR2 SYDVKM. This CDR3 is 13 amino acids long. The CDR3 reads CASLLSGTVEQYF. CDR3 nucleotides: TGTGCCAGCTTGCTCAGCGGGACGGTCGAGCAGTACTTC.

The chain combines TRBV27 with TRBJ2-3; unclear D gene. The CDR3 has 15 residues. V shed 3 bases and J shed 2 bases, with 12 bases lying between them. Germline CDR1 reads MNHEY; CDR2 reads SMNVEV (reference sequence). The CDR3 DNA is TGTGCCAGCAGTTTCTACTCTACCCTCACAGATACGCAGTATTTT. It encodes CASSFYSTLTDTQYF.

The chain links TRBV7-9 to TRBJ1-1, with D tentatively TRBD1 (5 bases). Germline V lookup: CDR1 SEHNR, CDR2 FQNEAQ (reference sequence). There are 13 residues in the CDR3. With 7 bases removed from V and 1 base from J, the gap between germline ends came to 10 bases. CDR3 DNA: TGTGCCAGCACTGTGGGGGGGAACACTGAAGCTTTCTTT. Residues: CASTVGGNTEAFF.

This sequence joins TRBV5-6 and TRBJ1-2, with a tentative D call TRBD1 (5 bases). Trimming pared 4 bases from V and 5 bases from J, leaving 15 bases between. Germline V gives CDR1 SGHDT, CDR2 YYEEEE. This CDR3 has 14 residues. The CDR3 loop reads CASSRGTAIYGYTF. CDR3 DNA sequence: TGTGCCAGCAGCAGGGGTACCGCAATATATGGCTACACCTTC.

This clone showed up just once. This rearrangement joins TRBV9 to TRBJ2-1; 10 bases map to TRBD2. Germline-derived CDR1 and CDR2 are SGDLS and YYNGEE. CDR3 length: 16 residues. The V and J ends lost 0 bases and 8 bases, in that order; junction bases with no gene match: 8. CDR3 sequence (DNA): TGTGCCAGCAGCGTAGGATCAAGCGGGGGGGCGTATGAGCAGTTCTTC. This encodes CASSVGSSGGAYEQFF.

The V call is TRBV4-2, the J call TRBJ1-1; possible D gene TRBD1, 6 bases. This CDR3 contains 15 residues. Germline V CDR1 and CDR2: LGHNA, YNFKEQ. With 2 bases removed from V and 3 bases from J, the gap between germline ends came to 13 bases. The CDR3 bases are TGTGCCAGCAGCCAACCCGGACAGAGAGACACTGAAGCTTTCTTT. Translating gives CASSQPGQRDTEAFF.

The genes are TRBV27 and TRBJ1-1, with D unclear. Germline V CDR1 and CDR2: MNHEY, SMNVEV (reference sequence). Trimming shortened V by 1 base and J by 6 bases, and 6 bases separated the two germline ends. CDR3 length: 12 residues. The CDR3 nucleotides are TGTGCCAGCAGTTTATTGTTCTCTGAAGCTTTCTTT. Protein: CASSLLFSEAFF.

This chain connects TRBV19 to TRBJ2-5; TRBD1 aligns across 8 bases. Germline V lookup: CDR1 LNHDA, CDR2 SQIVND (reference sequence). This CDR3 spans 15 amino acids. Trimming took 9 bases from V and 4 from J; bases not matched to a gene: 13. CDR3 nucleotide sequence: TGTGCCAGCCTTAACTTAGACAGGGGTGGAGAGACCCAGTACTTC. Its protein is CASLNLDRGGETQYF.